The rows below give T cell receptor beta chains drawn from one sample of a study of CDR3 diversity in severe acne. From the PCR reads, TCRdb called clonotypes with MiXCR, one entry per CDR3 protein. The data show tens of thousands of distinct CDR3 sequences, roughly 51% seen once. The sample consisted of blood. The receptors come from a male donor in good health, without acne. Both conserved end residues are part of each CDR3. The D gene is left open where the match is weak. Clone size is not always given. Where it is, it says once, few, many or a class for expanded clones.

clone_size	d_call	v_call	j_call	cdr3_nt	cdr3_aa
NA	TRBD1	TRBV6-5	TRBJ2-7	TGTGCCAGCAGATGGGACAGGGGTGACGAGCAGTACTTC	CASRWDRGDEQYF
NA	NA	TRBV5-1	TRBJ1-2	TGCGCCAGCAGGGTTGGACTAGCGGGATCCTTC	CASRVGLAGSF
few	NA	TRBV7-2	TRBJ2-2	TGTGCCAGCCAAAGCGCCGGGACGGTGAACACCGGGGAGCTGTTTTTT	CASQSAGTVNTGELFF
few	NA	TRBV7-9	TRBJ1-6	TGTGCCAGCACCCCGAGCGGGACCGCGAATTCACCCCTCCACTTT	CASTPSGTANSPLHF
NA	NA	TRBV5-1	TRBJ2-5	TGCGCCAGCAGCTTGGTTGGGACCCAAGAGACCCAGTACTTC	CASSLVGTQETQYF
NA	TRBD1	TRBV6-1	TRBJ2-5	TGTGCCAGCAGTGAATTGGACAGGGGACAAGAGACCCAGTACTTC	CASSELDRGQETQYF
few	TRBD1	TRBV9	TRBJ2-2	TGTGCCAGCAGCGGGGGACAGGGCAACAGGAACACCGGGGAGCTGTTTTTT	CASSGGQGNRNTGELFF
NA	NA	TRBV2	TRBJ2-7	TGTGCCAGCAGGACCCGGGGGTACTCCTACGAGCAGTACTTC	CASRTRGYSYEQYF
few	TRBD1	TRBV25-1	TRBJ1-6	TGTGCCAGCAGTGAATACGGGACAGCCTATAATTCACCCCTCCACTTT	CASSEYGTAYNSPLHF
NA	TRBD1	TRBV11-2	TRBJ1-6	TGTGCCAGCAGCTTAGATCTAGGACAGGGGCCCCTCCACTTT	CASSLDLGQGPLHF
NA	NA	TRBV19	TRBJ2-1	TGTGCCAGTAGTCCAGCAGGGGACGAGCAGTTCTTC	CASSPAGDEQFF
few	NA	TRBV7-8	TRBJ2-6	TGTGCCAGCAGCCCTGCCGGGGGGCCCCTCTCTGGGGCCAACGTCCTGACTTTC	CASSPAGGPLSGANVLTF
few	NA	TRBV4-2	TRBJ1-5	TGTGCCAGCAGCCAAGAATTGGGTCAGCCCCAGCATTTT	CASSQELGQPQHF
NA	TRBD2	TRBV25-1	TRBJ2-3	TGTGCCAGCAGTGAATCGATTAGTAGCGGGAGCGATACGCAGTATTTT	CASSESISSGSDTQYF
NA	NA	TRBV7-2	TRBJ1-3	TGTGCCAGCAGTGATCACAGGGCCTCCTCTGGAAACACCATATATTTT	CASSDHRASSGNTIYF
NA	TRBD1	TRBV10-3	TRBJ2-7	TGTGCCATCAGTGAGTATACCGGGACAGGGGGCAGAAACGAGCAGTACTTC	CAISEYTGTGGRNEQYF
many	TRBD2	TRBV7-3	TRBJ2-3	TGTGCCAGCAGCCTTAGCGGGGGGGCATTAGATACGCAGTATTTT	CASSLSGGALDTQYF
NA	TRBD1	TRBV19	TRBJ1-2	TGTGCCAGTAGGCCCGGACAGGGAGCTAACTATGGCTACACCTTC	CASRPGQGANYGYTF
NA	NA	TRBV2	TRBJ1-5	TGTGCCAGCAGCTTGACAGGTCCCGGCCAGCCCCAGCATTTT	CASSLTGPGQPQHF
NA	NA	TRBV20-1	TRBJ2-7	TGCAGTGCCTTTCGGGACCTCACCTACGAGCAGTACTTC	CSAFRDLTYEQYF
many	NA	TRBV7-9	TRBJ1-6	TGTGCCAGCAGCTTAGAGGGCGGGGGCAAGTCCTATAATTCACCCCTCCACTTT	CASSLEGGGKSYNSPLHF
NA	NA	TRBV6-2/TRBV6-3	TRBJ2-5	TGTGCCAGCAGCGTTCGTCGCAGGGGGGGAAAAATGGCCCAGTACTTC	CASSVRRRGGKMAQYF
NA	TRBD2	TRBV11-2	TRBJ2-3	TGTGCCAGCAGCGATAAGCGGGAGAGGCAGTATTTT	CASSDKRERQYF
many	NA	TRBV7-2	TRBJ2-7	TGTGCCAGCAGCTTAGGAGGGGGGATCTCCTACGAGCAGTACTTC	CASSLGGGISYEQYF
many	NA	TRBV5-1	TRBJ1-1	TGCGCCAGCAGCTTAATCCTCCCCCGGGACGGACGTGAGGCCGACACTGAAGCTTTCTTT	CASSLILPRDGREADTEAFF
NA	NA	TRBV9	TRBJ1-4	TGTGCCAGCAGCGTTGGGACGGTCTCGACTAATGAAAAACTGTTTTTT	CASSVGTVSTNEKLFF
many	TRBD2	TRBV28	TRBJ2-3	TGTGCCAGCAGTTTAGGGAGACTAGCGAGTACAGATACGCAGTATTTT	CASSLGRLASTDTQYF
many	NA	TRBV28	TRBJ2-7	TGTGCCAGCAGTTTCTATGGCGAGCAGTACTTC	CASSFYGEQYF
many	NA	TRBV27	TRBJ2-3	TGTGCCAGCAGCCGAGACTCGCCGGATACGCAGTATTTT	CASSRDSPDTQYF
medium-sized	NA	TRBV25-1	TRBJ1-3	TGTGCCAGCAGTGAATCTGTTTATCAGGGTTCTAACGGCACCATATATTTT	CASSESVYQGSNGTIYF
NA	TRBD1	TRBV6-5	TRBJ2-6	TGTGCCAGCAGTTACGGGACAGGGTTGCCTGGGGCCAACGTCCTGACTTTC	CASSYGTGLPGANVLTF
NA	NA	TRBV2	TRBJ1-2	TGTGCCAGCAACTCCGGTCGCGGCTACACCTTC	CASNSGRGYTF
NA	TRBD2	TRBV24-1	TRBJ2-3	TGTGCCACCAGTGATCCACCCGGGACTAGCGGGAGAACAGATACGCAGTATTTT	CATSDPPGTSGRTDTQYF
NA	TRBD2	TRBV13	TRBJ2-7	TGTGCCAGCAGCGTACTAGCGGGAGGGCCGGGGGAGCAGTACTTC	CASSVLAGGPGEQYF
few	TRBD1	TRBV6-5	TRBJ1-1	TGTGCCAGCAGTCGCGAACAGGGGGCGGACACTGAAGCTTTCTTT	CASSREQGADTEAFF
NA	TRBD2	TRBV14	TRBJ2-7	TGTGCCAGCAGGGGAAGCGGGAGCCACGAGCAGTACTTC	CASRGSGSHEQYF
NA	NA	TRBV7-9	TRBJ2-7	TGTGCCAGCAGCTTGAGCGAGGCCGGGCAGTACTTC	CASSLSEAGQYF
NA	TRBD1	TRBV19	TRBJ1-2	TGTGCCAGTAGCCCAGGACAGGGGCGCAGCGGCTACACCTTC	CASSPGQGRSGYTF
NA	NA	TRBV28	TRBJ1-5	TGTGCCAGTAGATCGGGCAATCAGCCCCAGCATTTT	CASRSGNQPQHF
NA	NA	TRBV10-1	TRBJ1-5	TGCGCCAGCAGTGAGGGCTCCCAGCCCCAGCATTTT	CASSEGSQPQHF
few	NA	TRBV7-6	TRBJ2-7	TGTGCCAGCAGCTTAGCAGGGAGCGACGAGCAGTACTTC	CASSLAGSDEQYF
few	NA	TRBV28	TRBJ1-2	TGTGCCAGCAGTCCCGGGACACACCGAGGCTATGGCTACACCTTC	CASSPGTHRGYGYTF
NA	NA	TRBV2	TRBJ2-5	TGTGCCAGCAGTGGGACAGGCGGGGGGCCGAAGACCCAGTACTTC	CASSGTGGGPKTQYF
NA	NA	TRBV2	TRBJ1-2	TGTGCCAGCGGCAGGGGCGCGGTGTGGGGCTACACCTTC	CASGRGAVWGYTF